Shown below are 6 T cell receptor beta chains from a single sample sequenced in a study of human T cells and chemical hapten exposure. MiXCR, run by TCRdb on the RACE reads, gives a single entry per CDR3 protein. The table lists over 85,000 distinct CDR3 sequences, about a tenth of them singletons. Time point denoted: pre-sensitization, week 0. This sample's treatment: therapeutic diphenylcyclopropenone sensitization with weekly scalp DPC. Sample: whole blood, taken in connection with sensitization to the hapten diphenylcyclopropenone (DPC). These receptors were taken from an older woman with alopecia areata. Some clones in this sample may be carry-over from other donors' samples.

A few counts support this clonotype. V and J are TRBV7-9 and TRBJ2-3; 16 nucleotides line up with TRBD2. CDR3 length equals 17 residues. Germline trimming cut 3 bases from V and 8 bases from J; bases unmatched to any gene: 8. In germline, CDR1 is SEHNR, CDR2 FQNEAQ (reference sequence). DNA of the CDR3: TGTGCCAGCAGCTTTGCCGGGACTAGCGGGGGGGCCGTTACGCAGTATTTT. It specifies CASSFAGTSGGAVTQYF. Variable domain in full (rest from reference TRBV7-9 and TRBJ2-3): DTGVSQNPRHKITKRGQNVTFRCDPISEHNRLYWYRQTLGQGPEFLTYFQNEAQLEKSRLLSDRFSAERPKGSFSTLEIQRTEQGDSAMYLCASSFAGTSGGAVTQYFGPGTRLTVL.

This clonotype was detected ten times or more. The V gene is TRBV12-3 or TRBV12-4, the J gene TRBJ1-1; D is undetermined. There are 14 residues in the CDR3. The V end lost 7 bases, the J end lost 4 bases, and 16 bases lay between the germline ends. This CDR3 reads CASNLVRSGTEAFF. The CDR3, as DNA: TGTGCCAGCAACCTCGTTCGCTCGGGCACTGAAGCTTTCTTT.

In its sample, this clonotype was seen many times. This chain joins TRBV20-1 and TRBJ1-1, with 8 bases matching TRBD1. V dropped 2 bases and J dropped 4; count of bases not matched to a gene: 6. CDR1 DFQATT and CDR2 SNEGSKA come from the germline V gene (reference sequence). CDR3 length equals 14 residues. The DNA of the CDR3 is TGCAGTGCTAGACACAGGGGGGGGAGCACTGAAGCTTTCTTT. Translated, it gives CSARHRGGSTEAFF.

This chain joins TRBV29-1 and TRBJ2-5; tentatively, D is TRBD2 (7 bases). The germline V gene encodes CDR1 SQVTM and CDR2 ANQGSEA. CDR3 size: 13 residues. V lost 8 bases to trimming and J lost 5 bases, with 18 bases between them. The CDR3 sequence is CSTEGGGLETQYF. CDR3 nucleotide sequence: TGCAGCACCGAGGGAGGGGGGCTGGAGACCCAGTACTTC.

The rearrangement uses TRBV23-1 and TRBJ2-4; D assignment may be TRBD1 or TRBD2 (5 bases each). TRBV23-1 is sorted into the ORF group, with uncertain function. With 4 bases removed from V and 2 bases from J, the gap between germline ends came to 21 bases. The CDR3 loop spans 18 amino acids. The CDR3 coding sequence is TGCGCCAGCAGTCGCGCCGGCACCTCAGGGAGCCCCAAAAACATTCAGTACTTC. Translating it yields CASSRAGTSGSPKNIQYF.

This clonotype was counted ten times or more. The V gene is TRBV29-1, the J gene TRBJ2-3; D possibly uses TRBD1 or TRBD2 (5 bases each). Germline V lookup: CDR1 SQVTM, CDR2 ANQGSEA. The V gene lost 7 bases and the J gene lost 2 bases, with 16 bases spanning the gap. CDR3 length: 14 residues. The CDR3 is CSGGSPGNTDTQYF. DNA of the CDR3: TGCAGCGGGGGGTCGCCAGGGAACACAGATACGCAGTATTTT.